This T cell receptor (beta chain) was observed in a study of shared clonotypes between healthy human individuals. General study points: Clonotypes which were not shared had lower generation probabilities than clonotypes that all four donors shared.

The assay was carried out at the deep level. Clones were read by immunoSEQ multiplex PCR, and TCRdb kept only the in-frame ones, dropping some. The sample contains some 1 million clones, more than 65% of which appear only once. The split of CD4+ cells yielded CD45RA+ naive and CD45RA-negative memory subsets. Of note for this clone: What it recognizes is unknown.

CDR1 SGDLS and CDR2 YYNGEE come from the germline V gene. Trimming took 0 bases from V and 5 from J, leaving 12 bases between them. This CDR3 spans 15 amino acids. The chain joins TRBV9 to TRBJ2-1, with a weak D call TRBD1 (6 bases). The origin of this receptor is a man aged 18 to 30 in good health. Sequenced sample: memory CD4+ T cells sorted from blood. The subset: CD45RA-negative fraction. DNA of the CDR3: TGTGCCAGCAGCGTAGAAAACAGGGACCACAATGAGCAGTTCTTC. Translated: CASSVENRDHNEQFF.